The rows below give T cell receptor beta chains drawn from one sample of a study of blood T cell repertoires in COVID-19. Using immunoSEQ multiplex PCR, the repertoire was profiled, and TCRdb retains in-frame clones only, with some absent. Among 360,000 or so clones listed, about four fifths were seen once. The specimen sequenced was PBMCs or T cells enriched from blood (not recorded which). All receptors derive from a woman between 50 and 59 years old who had recovered from COVID-19. CDR3s leave out the opening cysteine and the closing phenylalanine or tryptophan. Clone size is given for some rows only: seen once, a few or many times, or a class if the clone is expanded.

v_gene: TRBV5-6; j_gene: TRBJ2-1; abundance: NA; CDR3aa: ASSLGVYPLQF
v_gene: TRBV18; j_gene: TRBJ2-5; abundance: NA; CDR3aa: ASSQRRDGTQY
v_gene: TRBV27; j_gene: TRBJ1-2; abundance: NA; CDR3aa: ASPSDSYGYT
v_gene: TRBV2; j_gene: TRBJ2-5; abundance: NA; CDR3aa: ASSLAGPSGETQY
v_gene: TRBV5-1; j_gene: TRBJ1-4; abundance: NA; CDR3aa: ASSSGLNEKLF
v_gene: TRBV5-5; j_gene: TRBJ2-3; abundance: NA; CDR3aa: ASSLKVGLAADTQY
v_gene: TRBV4-1; j_gene: TRBJ2-1; abundance: once; CDR3aa: ASSQGRTSGTEWEQF
v_gene: TRBV19; j_gene: TRBJ1-3; abundance: once; CDR3aa: ASSRGTGAGNTIY
v_gene: TRBV5-1; j_gene: TRBJ2-7; abundance: NA; CDR3aa: ASSLGGPGYEQY
v_gene: TRBV5-1; j_gene: TRBJ2-2; abundance: NA; CDR3aa: ASSQTTSGSTGELF
v_gene: TRBV5-4; j_gene: TRBJ1-4; abundance: NA; CDR3aa: ASSLKGAGEKLF
v_gene: TRBV4-2; j_gene: TRBJ1-2; abundance: NA; CDR3aa: ASSHPGTGGNGYT
v_gene: TRBV19; j_gene: TRBJ1-4; abundance: NA; CDR3aa: ASIGQGGEKLF
v_gene: TRBV11-1; j_gene: TRBJ2-1; abundance: NA; CDR3aa: ASSSRSGGEQF
v_gene: TRBV4-1; j_gene: TRBJ1-1; abundance: NA; CDR3aa: ASSQEEGRSLNTEAF
v_gene: TRBV5-1; j_gene: TRBJ2-5; abundance: NA; CDR3aa: ASSQGLNQETQY
v_gene: TRBV6-5; j_gene: TRBJ1-1; abundance: NA; CDR3aa: ASSNWGLGTEAF
v_gene: TRBV19; j_gene: TRBJ2-7; abundance: once; CDR3aa: ASSSWDSSYEQY
v_gene: TRBV27; j_gene: TRBJ2-7; abundance: NA; CDR3aa: ASSFSGTATYEQY
v_gene: TRBV5-1; j_gene: TRBJ1-2; abundance: NA; CDR3aa: ASSLDIVDGYT
v_gene: TRBV19; j_gene: TRBJ1-2; abundance: NA; CDR3aa: ASTPTGAFGNRYT
v_gene: TRBV20-1; j_gene: TRBJ1-4; abundance: few; CDR3aa: SASLAAANEKLF
v_gene: TRBV20-1; j_gene: TRBJ2-7; abundance: NA; CDR3aa: SASYQGLSYEQY
v_gene: TRBV5-6; j_gene: TRBJ2-7; abundance: NA; CDR3aa: ASSSGLAVYEQY
v_gene: TRBV6-5; j_gene: TRBJ1-2; abundance: few; CDR3aa: ASSSDRRLYGYT
v_gene: TRBV30; j_gene: TRBJ2-7; abundance: NA; CDR3aa: AWRGAEQY
v_gene: TRBV6-4; j_gene: TRBJ1-2; abundance: NA; CDR3aa: ASSEWAGGFYGYT
v_gene: TRBV27; j_gene: TRBJ2-5; abundance: NA; CDR3aa: ASSLGQWEETQY
v_gene: TRBV10-3; j_gene: TRBJ1-2; abundance: NA; CDR3aa: AISESGGGYGYT
v_gene: TRBV21-1; j_gene: TRBJ1-5; abundance: NA; CDR3aa: ASSDDRGKQPQH
v_gene: TRBV5-1; j_gene: TRBJ1-4; abundance: few; CDR3aa: ASSLGQASEKLF
v_gene: TRBV2; j_gene: TRBJ2-1; abundance: once; CDR3aa: ASSQEGNEQF
v_gene: TRBV2; j_gene: TRBJ1-4; abundance: NA; CDR3aa: ASSDPIVGGVGTNEKLF
v_gene: TRBV5-1; j_gene: TRBJ1-2; abundance: NA; CDR3aa: ASSLAPSDGYT
v_gene: TRBV5-5; j_gene: TRBJ1-2; abundance: NA; CDR3aa: ASSLDRGFYGYT
v_gene: TRBV3-1/TRBV3-2; j_gene: TRBJ1-6; abundance: few; CDR3aa: ASSLGHYNSPLH
v_gene: TRBV6-1; j_gene: TRBJ1-1; abundance: once; CDR3aa: ASSEMIANTEAF
v_gene: TRBV5-1; j_gene: TRBJ1-2; abundance: NA; CDR3aa: ASSLGDTDGYT
v_gene: TRBV7-8; j_gene: TRBJ1-5; abundance: NA; CDR3aa: ASSAGQGRPQH
v_gene: TRBV5-1; j_gene: TRBJ2-3; abundance: once; CDR3aa: ASSPTVIRGDTQY